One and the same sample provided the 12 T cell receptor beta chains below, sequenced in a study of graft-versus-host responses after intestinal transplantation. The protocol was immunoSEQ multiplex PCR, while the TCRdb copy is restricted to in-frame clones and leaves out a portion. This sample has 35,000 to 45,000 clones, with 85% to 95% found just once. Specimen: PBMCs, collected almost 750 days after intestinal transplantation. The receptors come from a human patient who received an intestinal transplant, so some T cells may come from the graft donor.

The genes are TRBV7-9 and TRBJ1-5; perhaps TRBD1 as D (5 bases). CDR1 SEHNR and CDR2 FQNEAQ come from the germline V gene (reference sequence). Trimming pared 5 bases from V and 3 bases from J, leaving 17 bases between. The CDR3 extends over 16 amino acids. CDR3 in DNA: TGTGCCAGCAGCGTCTCGGGGGGAAGTATCAATCAGCCCCAGCATTTT. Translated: CASSVSGGSINQPQHF.

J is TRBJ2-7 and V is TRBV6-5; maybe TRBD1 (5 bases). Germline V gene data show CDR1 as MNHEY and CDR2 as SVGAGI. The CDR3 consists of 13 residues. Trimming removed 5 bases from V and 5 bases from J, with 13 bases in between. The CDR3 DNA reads TGTGCCAGCAGTGTTACAGGTTACCACGAGCAGTACTTC. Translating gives CASSVTGYHEQYF.

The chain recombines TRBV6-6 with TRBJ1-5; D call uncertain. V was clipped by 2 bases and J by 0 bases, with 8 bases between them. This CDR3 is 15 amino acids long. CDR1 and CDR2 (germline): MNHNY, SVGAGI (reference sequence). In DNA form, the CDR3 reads TGTGCCAGCAGTTACAGGTTCGATAGCAATCAGCCCCAGCATTTT. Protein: CASSYRFDSNQPQHF.

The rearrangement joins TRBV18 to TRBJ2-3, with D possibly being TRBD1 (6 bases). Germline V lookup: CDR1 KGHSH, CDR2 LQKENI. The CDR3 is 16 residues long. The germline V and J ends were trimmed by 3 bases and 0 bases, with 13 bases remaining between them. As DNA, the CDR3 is TGTGCCAGCTCACCTCTGGGGGCAACTAGCACAGATACGCAGTATTTT. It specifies CASSPLGATSTDTQYF. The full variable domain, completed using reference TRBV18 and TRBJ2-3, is NAGVMQNPRHLVRRRGQEARLRCSPMKGHSHVYWYRQLPEEGLKFMVYLQKENIIDESGMPKERFSAEFPKEGPSILRIQQVVRGDSAAYFCASSPLGATSTDTQYFGPGTRLTVL.

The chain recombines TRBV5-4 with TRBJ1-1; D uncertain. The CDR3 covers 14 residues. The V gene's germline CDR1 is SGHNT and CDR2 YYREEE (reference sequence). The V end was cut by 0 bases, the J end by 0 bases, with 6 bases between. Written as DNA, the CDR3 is TGTGCCAGCAGCTTGGGAACCATGAACACTGAAGCTTTCTTT. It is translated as CASSLGTMNTEAFF.

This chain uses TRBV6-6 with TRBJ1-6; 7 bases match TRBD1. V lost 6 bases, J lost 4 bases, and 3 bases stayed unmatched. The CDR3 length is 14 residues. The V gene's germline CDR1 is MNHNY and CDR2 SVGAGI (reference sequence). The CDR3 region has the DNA TGTGCCAGCAGCCCACAGGGGTATAATTCACCCCTCCACTTT. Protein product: CASSPQGYNSPLHF.

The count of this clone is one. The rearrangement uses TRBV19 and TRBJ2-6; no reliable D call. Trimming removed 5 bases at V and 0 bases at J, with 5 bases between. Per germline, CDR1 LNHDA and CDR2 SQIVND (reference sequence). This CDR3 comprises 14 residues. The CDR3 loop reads CASSPSSGANVLTF. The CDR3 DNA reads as TGTGCCAGTAGTCCTAGCTCTGGGGCCAACGTCCTGACTTTC.

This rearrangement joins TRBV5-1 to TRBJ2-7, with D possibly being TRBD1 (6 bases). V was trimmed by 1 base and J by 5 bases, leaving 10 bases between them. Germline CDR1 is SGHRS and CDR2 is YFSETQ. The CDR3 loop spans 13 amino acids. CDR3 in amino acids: CASSLMGANEQYF. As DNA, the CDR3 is TGCGCCAGCAGCTTGATGGGGGCCAACGAGCAGTACTTC.

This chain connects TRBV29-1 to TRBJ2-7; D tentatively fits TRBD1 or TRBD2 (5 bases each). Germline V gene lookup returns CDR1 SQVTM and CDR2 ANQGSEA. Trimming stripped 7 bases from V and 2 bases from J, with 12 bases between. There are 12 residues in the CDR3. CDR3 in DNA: TGCAGCGCTGGGACCGGAACCTACGAGCAGTACTTC. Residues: CSAGTGTYEQYF.

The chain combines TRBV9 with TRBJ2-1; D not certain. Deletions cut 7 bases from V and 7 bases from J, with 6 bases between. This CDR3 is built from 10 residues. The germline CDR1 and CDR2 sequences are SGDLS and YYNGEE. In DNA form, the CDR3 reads TGTGCCAGCGGGTTGAATGAGCAGTTCTTC. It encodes CASGLNEQFF.

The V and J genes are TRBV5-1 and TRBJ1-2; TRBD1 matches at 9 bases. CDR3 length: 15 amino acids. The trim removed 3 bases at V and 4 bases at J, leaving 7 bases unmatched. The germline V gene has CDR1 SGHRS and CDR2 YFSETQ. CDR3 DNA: TGCGCCAGCAGCTGGGGACAGGGATCAGGCTATGGCTACACCTTC. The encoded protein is CASSWGQGSGYGYTF.

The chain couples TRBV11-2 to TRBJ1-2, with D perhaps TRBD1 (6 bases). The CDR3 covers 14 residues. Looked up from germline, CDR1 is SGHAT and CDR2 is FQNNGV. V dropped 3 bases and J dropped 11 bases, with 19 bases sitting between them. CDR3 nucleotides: TGTGCCAGCAGCTTGGTAAAGGGAGGGGGAAGATACACCTTC. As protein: CASSLVKGGGRYTF.